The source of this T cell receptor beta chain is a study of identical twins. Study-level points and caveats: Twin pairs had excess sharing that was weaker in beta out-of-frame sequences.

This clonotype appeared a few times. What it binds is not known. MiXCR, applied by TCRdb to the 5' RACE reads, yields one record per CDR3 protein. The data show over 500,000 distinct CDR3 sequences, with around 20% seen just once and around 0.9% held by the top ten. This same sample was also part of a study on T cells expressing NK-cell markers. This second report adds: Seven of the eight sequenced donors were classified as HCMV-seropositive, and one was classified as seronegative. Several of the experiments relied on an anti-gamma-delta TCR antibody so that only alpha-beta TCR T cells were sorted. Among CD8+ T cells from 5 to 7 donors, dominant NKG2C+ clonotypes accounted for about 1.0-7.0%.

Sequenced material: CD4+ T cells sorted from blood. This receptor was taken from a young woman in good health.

The CDR3 sequence is CASNRVGQPQHF. CDR3 bases: TGTGCCAGCAACAGGGTTGGGCAGCCCCAGCATTTT. The rearrangement uses TRBV19 and TRBJ1-5, with TRBD1 as a possible D gene (6 bases). Germline-derived CDR1 and CDR2 are LNHDA and SQIVND (reference sequence). CDR3 length equals 12 residues. The V end lost 9 bases, the J end lost 7 bases, and 13 bases lay between the germline ends.